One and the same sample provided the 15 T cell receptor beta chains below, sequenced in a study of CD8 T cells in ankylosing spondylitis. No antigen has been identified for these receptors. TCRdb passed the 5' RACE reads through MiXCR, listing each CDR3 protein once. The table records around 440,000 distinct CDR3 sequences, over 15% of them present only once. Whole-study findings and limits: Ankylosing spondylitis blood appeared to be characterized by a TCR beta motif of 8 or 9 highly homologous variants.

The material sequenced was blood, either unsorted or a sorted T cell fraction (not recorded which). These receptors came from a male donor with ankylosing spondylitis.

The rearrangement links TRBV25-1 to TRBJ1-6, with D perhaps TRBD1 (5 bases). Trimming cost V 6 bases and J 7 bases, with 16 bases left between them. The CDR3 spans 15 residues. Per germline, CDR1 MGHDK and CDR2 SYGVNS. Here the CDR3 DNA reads TGTGCCAGCAGCCGGGACCGGAACTTAAATTCACCCCTCCACTTT. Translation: CASSRDRNLNSPLHF.

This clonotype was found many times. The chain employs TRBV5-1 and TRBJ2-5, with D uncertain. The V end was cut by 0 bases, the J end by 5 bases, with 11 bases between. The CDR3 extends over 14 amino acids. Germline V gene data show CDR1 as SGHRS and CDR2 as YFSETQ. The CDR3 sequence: CASSLESKEETQYF. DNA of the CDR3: TGCGCCAGCAGCTTGGAGTCGAAGGAGGAGACCCAGTACTTC.

In nucleotides, the CDR3 is TGTGCCAGCAGGCCACAGGGGAGCACTGAAGCTTTCTTT. This codes for CASRPQGSTEAFF. The genes are TRBV12-3 or TRBV12-4 and TRBJ1-1, with TRBD1 identical over 7 bases. The V gene end was trimmed by 6 bases and the J gene end by 4 bases; junction bases not matched to a gene: 5. The CDR3 spans 13 residues.

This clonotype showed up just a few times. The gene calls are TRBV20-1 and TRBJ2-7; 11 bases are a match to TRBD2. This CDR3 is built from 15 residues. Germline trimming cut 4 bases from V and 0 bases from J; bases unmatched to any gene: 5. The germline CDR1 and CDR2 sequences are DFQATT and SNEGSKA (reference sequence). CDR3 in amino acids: CSATHTSGSSYEQYF. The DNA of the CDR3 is TGCAGTGCTACCCATACTAGCGGGAGCTCCTACGAGCAGTACTTC.

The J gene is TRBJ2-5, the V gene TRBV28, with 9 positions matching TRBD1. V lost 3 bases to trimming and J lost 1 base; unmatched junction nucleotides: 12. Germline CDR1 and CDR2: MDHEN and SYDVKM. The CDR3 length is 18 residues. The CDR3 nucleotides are TGTGCCAGCAGTTTGGTGGCCGGACAGGGGAAATTCCAAGAGACCCAGTACTTC. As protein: CASSLVAGQGKFQETQYF.

Here the CDR3 DNA reads TGCGCCAGCAGCTTCGAAACACCGGGTCGCGCTTTCTTT. The encoded protein is CASSFETPGRAFF. The rearrangement joins TRBV5-1 to TRBJ1-1; D not certain. V was cut by 2 bases and J by 11 bases, with 16 bases left in between. The length of the CDR3 is 13 residues. CDR1 is SGHRS and CDR2 is YFSETQ in the germline V gene.

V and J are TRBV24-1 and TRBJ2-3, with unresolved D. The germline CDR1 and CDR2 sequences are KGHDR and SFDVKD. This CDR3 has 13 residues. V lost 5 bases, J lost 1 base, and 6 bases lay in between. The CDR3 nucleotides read TGTGCCACCAGTGGGGATGGCACAGATACGCAGTATTTT. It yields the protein CATSGDGTDTQYF.

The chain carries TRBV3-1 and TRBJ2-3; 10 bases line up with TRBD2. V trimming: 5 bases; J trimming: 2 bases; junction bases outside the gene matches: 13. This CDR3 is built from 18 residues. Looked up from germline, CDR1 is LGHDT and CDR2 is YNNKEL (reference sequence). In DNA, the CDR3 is TGTGCCAGCAGCACCGGTCGTAGCGGGAGGTTTTACACAGATACGCAGTATTTT. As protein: CASSTGRSGRFYTDTQYF.

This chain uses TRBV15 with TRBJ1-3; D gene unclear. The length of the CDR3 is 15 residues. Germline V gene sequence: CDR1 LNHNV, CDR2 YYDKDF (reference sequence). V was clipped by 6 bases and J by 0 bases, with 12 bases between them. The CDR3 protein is CATSLGLSSGNTIYF. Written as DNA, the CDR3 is TGTGCCACCAGTTTAGGGCTGAGCTCTGGAAACACCATATATTTT.

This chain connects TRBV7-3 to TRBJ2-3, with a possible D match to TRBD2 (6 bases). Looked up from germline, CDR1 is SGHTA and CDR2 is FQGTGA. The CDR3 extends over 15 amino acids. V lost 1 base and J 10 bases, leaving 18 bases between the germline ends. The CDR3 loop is CASSLNQPGDGPQYF. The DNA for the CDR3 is TGTGCCAGCAGCTTAAACCAGCCGGGGGACGGGCCGCAGTATTTT. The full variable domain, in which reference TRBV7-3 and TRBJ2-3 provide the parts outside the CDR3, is GAGVSQTPSNKVTEKGKYVELRCDPISGHTALYWYRQSLGQGPEFLIYFQGTGAADDSGLPNDRFFAVRPEGSVSTLKIQRTERGDSAVYLCASSLNQPGDGPQYFGPGTRLTVL.

The CDR3 loop reads CASTTGTDTQYF. Written as DNA, the CDR3 is TGTGCCAGCACGACAGGGACAGATACGCAGTATTTT. The J gene is TRBJ2-3, the V gene TRBV12-3 or TRBV12-4; 7 bases align to TRBD1. The CDR3 extends over 12 amino acids. V gave up 7 bases and J gave up 3 bases; unmatched junction bases: 1.

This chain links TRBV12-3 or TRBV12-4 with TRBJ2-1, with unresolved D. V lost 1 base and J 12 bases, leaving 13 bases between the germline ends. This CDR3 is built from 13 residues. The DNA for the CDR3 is TGTGCCAGCAGTTTAGGGTCGACCTCCGGGCAGTTCTTC. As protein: CASSLGSTSGQFF.

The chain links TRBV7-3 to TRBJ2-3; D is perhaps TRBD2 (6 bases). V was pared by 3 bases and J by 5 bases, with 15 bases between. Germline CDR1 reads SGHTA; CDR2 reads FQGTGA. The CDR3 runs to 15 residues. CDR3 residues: CASSFGSGTGDTQYF. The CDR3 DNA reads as TGTGCCAGCAGCTTTGGCTCCGGGACTGGAGATACGCAGTATTTT.

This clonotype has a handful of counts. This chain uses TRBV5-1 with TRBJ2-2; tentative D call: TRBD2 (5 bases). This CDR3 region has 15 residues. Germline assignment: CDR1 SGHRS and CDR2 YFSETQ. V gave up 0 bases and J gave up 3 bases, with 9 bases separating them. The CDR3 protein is CASSLARVDTGELFF. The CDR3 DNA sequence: TGCGCCAGCAGCTTGGCGAGGGTGGACACCGGGGAGCTGTTTTTT.

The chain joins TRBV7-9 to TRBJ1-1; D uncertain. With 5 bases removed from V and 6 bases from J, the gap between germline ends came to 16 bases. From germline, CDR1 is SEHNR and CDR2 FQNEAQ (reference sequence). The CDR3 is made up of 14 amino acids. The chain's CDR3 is CASSNMDRSSEAFF. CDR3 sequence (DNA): TGTGCCAGCAGCAATATGGACCGCTCATCTGAAGCTTTCTTT.